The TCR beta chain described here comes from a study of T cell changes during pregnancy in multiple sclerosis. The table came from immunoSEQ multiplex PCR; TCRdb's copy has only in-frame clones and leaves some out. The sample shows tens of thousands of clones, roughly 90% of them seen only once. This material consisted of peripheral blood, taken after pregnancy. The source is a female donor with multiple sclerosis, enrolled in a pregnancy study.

CDR3 sequence (DNA): TGTGCCAGCAGCTCATCCGGCGGGGGATGGGGCTCCTACAATGAGCAGTTCTTC. Its protein is CASSSSGGGWGSYNEQFF. This sequence joins TRBV11-2 and TRBJ2-1; TRBD2 agrees at 7 bases. Germline lookup yields CDR1 SGHAT and CDR2 FQNNGV. V trimming: 4 bases; J trimming: 0 bases; junction bases outside the gene matches: 12. The CDR3 contains 18 residues.